This T cell receptor beta chain was found in a study of T-cell reconstitution after alpha-beta-depleted transplantation in children. Findings and caveats of the study: Diversity of TCRbeta at day 60 was high in some patients, arising from surviving recipient T cells and thymic progenitors.

Preparing the TCRbeta library involved the use of unique molecular identifiers. TCRdb recomputed calls from the PCR reads with MiXCR, one row per CDR3 protein. The sample contains 90,000 to 120,000 distinct CDR3 sequences, roughly 6.1% of which appear only once. The CDR3 sequence is 13 residues long. Germline V gives CDR1 LGHNA, CDR2 YSLEER. V was trimmed by 0 bases and J by 0 bases, leaving 0 bases between them. This clonotype occurred many times. Its antigen is as yet unknown. This sequence joins TRBV4-3 and TRBJ1-5; no clear D. This specimen consisted of PBMCs, mostly from graft donor cells, obtained 360 days after TCRalphabeta/CD19-depleted stem cell transplant. The TCR comes from a male patient aged 2 to 9 who had a stem cell transplant for acute lymphoblastic leukemia, so the T cells may come from the graft donor. DNA of the CDR3: TGCGCCAGCAGCCAAGATAGCAATCAGCCCCAGCATTTT. It yields the protein CASSQDSNQPQHF.